This T cell receptor (beta chain) was sequenced for a study of blood T cell repertoires in COVID-19. Here immunoSEQ multiplex PCR was the method, and the copy in TCRdb shows in-frame clones only, minus some. The data show approximately 280,000 clones, roughly four fifths seen once. This clone was picked up one time. This receptor was taken from a man aged 40-50 years who had been exposed to COVID-19. Sequencing input: PBMCs or T cells enriched from blood (not recorded which).

DNA for the CDR3: TGTGCCAGCAGACAGCAGGGTCCGACCGGAATGAACACTGAAGCTTTCTTT. Translation gives CASRQQGPTGMNTEAFF. The rearrangement joins TRBV2 to TRBJ1-1; TRBD1 is a possible D gene (5 bases). Germline-derived CDR1 and CDR2 are SNHLY and FYNNEI. V lost 6 bases, J lost 0 bases, and 20 bases lay in between. The CDR3 covers 17 residues.